This T cell receptor beta chain was identified in a study of vaccination effects on CD4 cells after COVID-19. Generated by immunoSEQ multiplex PCR, the TCRdb table keeps only in-frame clones and is missing some. This table holds 30,000 or so clones, more than 60% found once. To note about this clone: Its antigen is still unknown.

Antigen-specific CD4+ T cells expanded by the ViraFEST assay with viral peptide pools were then sequenced. Following a 10-day culture, CD4+ T cells were purified. Two doses of either BNT162b2 or mRNA-1273 were given to each participant. Losses at the gene ends were 3 bases for V and 8 bases for J; bases not matched to a gene: 5. There are 15 residues in the CDR3. Germline V gene sequence: CDR1 LNHNV, CDR2 YYDKDF (reference sequence). The material was CD4+ T cells from PBMCs cultured with HCoV-NL63 spike peptides, obtained after COVID-19 vaccination. The chain has TRBV15 and TRBJ1-4, with 11 positions matching TRBD1. This TCR derives from a human donor who received a COVID-19 vaccine. The CDR3 spells CATSSPGTGGEKLFF. In DNA, the CDR3 is TGTGCCACCAGCAGCCCGGGGACAGGGGGGGAAAAACTGTTTTTT. The full variable domain, with the rest looked up from reference TRBV15 and TRBJ1-4, is DAMVIQNPRYQVTQFGKPVTLSCSQTLNHNVMYWYQQKSSQAPKLLFHYYDKDFNNEADTPDNFQSRRPNTSFCFLDIRSPGLGDTAMYLCATSSPGTGGEKLFFGSGTQLSVL.